The 13 T cell receptor beta chains below were found in one sample sequenced in a study of molecular identifiers for immune sequencing clone quantification. In TCRdb, the PCR reads were re-called with MiXCR into one record per CDR3 protein. The repertoire consists of some 320,000 distinct CDR3 sequences, with 20% to 25% occurring once and the leading ten covering roughly 0.86%. Source material: naive CD8+ T cells from blood, with Jurkat cell RNA spiked in. Subset meaning: FACS-sorted CD8+CD4-CCR7+CD45RA+ naive T cells. These receptors all come from a human donor in good health. Some libraries in this study had Jurkat cell RNA spiked in.

This rearrangement joins TRBV3-1 to TRBJ1-2; D unclear. Germline assignment: CDR1 LGHDT and CDR2 YNNKEL (reference sequence). With 0 bases removed from V and 7 bases from J, the gap between germline ends came to 12 bases. This CDR3 has 14 residues. The CDR3 nucleotides read TGTGCCAGCAGCCAAGATCGGGCTCCAACTGGCTACACCTTC. It yields the protein CASSQDRAPTGYTF.

This clonotype has a single count. A much larger clone differs by one base, so this may be a read error. The V and J genes are TRBV4-3 and TRBJ2-3; 8 bases map to TRBD2. The CDR3 runs to 17 residues. Per germline, CDR1 LGHNA and CDR2 YSLEER. The CDR3 spells CAGSQHSGDLIRGPQYF. For the CDR3, the DNA is TGCGCCGGCAGCCAACATAGCGGGGACCTAATCAGGGGTCCGCAGTATTTT.

There are many counts of this clonotype. This chain links TRBV12-3 or TRBV12-4 with TRBJ2-3, with unresolved D. Trimming took off 5 bases at V and 4 bases at J, with 10 bases between the two ends. This CDR3 is built from 13 residues. CDR3 bases: TGTGCCAGCAGTCCAGGATTTTCAGATACGCAGTATTTT. Its translation: CASSPGFSDTQYF.

This clonotype was observed at least ten times. V is TRBV28 and J is TRBJ1-4; D may be TRBD1 (5 bases). The CDR3 consists of 13 residues. From germline, CDR1 is MDHEN and CDR2 SYDVKM. V was shortened by 3 bases and J by 6 bases, with 8 bases between the two germline ends. The CDR3 loop is CASSFRGHEKLFF. In DNA, the CDR3 is TGTGCCAGCAGTTTTCGGGGCCATGAAAAACTGTTTTTT. Full variable domain (rest looked up from reference TRBV28 and TRBJ1-4): DVKVTQSSRYLVKRTGEKVFLECVQDMDHENMFWYRQDPGLGLRLIYFSYDVKMKEKGDIPEGYSVSREKKERFSLILESASTNQTSMYLCASSFRGHEKLFFGSGTQLSVL.

This clonotype was counted only a few times. The J gene is TRBJ2-3, the V gene TRBV7-6, with unresolved D. The CDR3 contains 15 residues. The germline V gene has CDR1 SGHVS and CDR2 FNYEAQ. V was cut by 1 base and J by 3 bases, with 11 bases left in between. In DNA, the CDR3 is TGTGCCAGCAGCTTAGGTCAGTTTGGGACAGATACGCAGTATTTT. It yields the protein CASSLGQFGTDTQYF.

This clonotype was counted at least ten times. The chain employs TRBV9 and TRBJ2-1, with 12 positions matching TRBD2. The CDR3 is 12 residues long. The junction had 4 bases not matched to a gene; V was cut back by 4 bases and J by 14 bases. CDR1 and CDR2 (germline): SGDLS, YYNGEE. The CDR3 sequence is CASSRTSGEEFF. The CDR3 nucleotides are TGTGCCAGCAGCAGGACTAGCGGGGAGGAGTTCTTC.

This clonotype came up many times. The chain is built from TRBV2 and TRBJ2-4; D call uncertain. There are 12 residues in the CDR3. The germline V gene encodes CDR1 SNHLY and CDR2 FYNNEI. The germline V and J ends were trimmed by 10 bases and 7 bases, with 14 bases remaining between them. CDR3 amino acids: CATHKPPNIQYF. Written as DNA, the CDR3 is TGTGCCACCCACAAACCTCCCAACATTCAGTACTTC.

Details on this clonotype: This may be a read error, as it is one base from a much larger clone. The chain uses TRBV9 and TRBJ2-7, with TRBD1 as a possible D gene (6 bases). Germline-derived CDR1 and CDR2 are SGDLS and YYNGEE. This CDR3 comprises 14 residues. V lost 0 bases and J 2 bases, leaving 9 bases between the germline ends. Written as DNA, the CDR3 is TGTGCCAGCAGCGTAGCAGGGGATACCTACGAGCAGTACTTC. Translating it yields CASSVAGDTYEQYF. Together with reference TRBV9 and TRBJ2-7, the CDR3 gives the full variable domain: DSGVTQTPKHLITATGQRVTLRCSPRSGDLSVYWYQQSLDQGLQFLIQYYNGEERAKGNILERFSAQQFPDLHSELNLSSLELGDSALYFCASSVAGDTYEQYFGPGTRLTVT.

This clonotype was counted ten times or more. The chain recombines TRBV7-9 with TRBJ1-1; 9 nucleotides line up with TRBD1. The junction had 3 bases not matched to a gene; V was cut back by 5 bases and J by 5 bases. CDR1 is SEHNR and CDR2 is FQNEAQ in the germline V gene (reference sequence). The CDR3 sequence is 13 residues long. The DNA of the CDR3 is TGTGCCAGCAGCAAACAGGGGGCAACTGAAGCTTTCTTT. Encoded protein: CASSKQGATEAFF. Filled out from reference TRBV7-9 and TRBJ1-1, the complete variable domain reads DTGVSQNPRHKITKRGQNVTFRCDPISEHNRLYWYRQTLGQGPEFLTYFQNEAQLEKSRLLSDRFSAERPKGSFSTLEIQRTEQGDSAMYLCASSKQGATEAFFGQGTRLTVV.

In the case of this clonotype: This sequence may be a read error, since a much larger clone differs from it by one base. The chain uses TRBV29-1 and TRBJ1-2; no reliable D call. V was clipped by 7 bases and J by 8 bases, with 14 bases between them. There are 11 residues in the CDR3. Per germline, CDR1 SQVTM and CDR2 ANQGSEA. CDR3 in amino acids: CSARSTSGYTF. CDR3 nucleotides: TGCAGCGCGAGGAGCACGTCCGGCTACACCTTC.

In this sample, this clonotype turned up many times. This chain joins TRBV27 and TRBJ1-1; D is unresolved. V dropped 8 bases and J dropped 0 bases, with 10 bases sitting between them. Germline loops: CDR1 MNHEY, CDR2 SMNVEV (reference sequence). This CDR3 has 13 amino acids. This chain's CDR3 is CASRDLLNTEAFF. CDR3 sequence (DNA): TGTGCCAGCCGAGACCTTTTGAACACTGAAGCTTTCTTT.

This clonotype has just a few counts. V gene TRBV20-1 combines with J gene TRBJ1-1, with TRBD1 as a possible D gene (6 bases). The CDR3 runs 14 residues. Trimming stripped 6 bases from V and 5 bases from J, with 19 bases between. Germline values: CDR1 DFQATT, CDR2 SNEGSKA (reference sequence). The CDR3 loop is CSALWQGLVTEAFF. CDR3 coding DNA: TGCAGTGCCCTCTGGCAGGGGCTGGTGACTGAAGCTTTCTTT.

The rearrangement joins TRBV5-1 to TRBJ2-7; 9 nucleotides line up with TRBD1. With V trimmed by 5 bases and J by 2 bases, 11 bases remained unmatched. This CDR3 contains 16 residues. Germline V gene data show CDR1 as SGHRS and CDR2 as YFSETQ. CDR3 in amino acids: CASSSTGQGRPYEQYF. The CDR3 DNA reads TGCGCCAGCAGTTCAACCGGACAGGGGCGACCCTACGAGCAGTACTTC.